The 27 T cell receptor beta chains in this list originate from one sample, sequenced in a study of radiation and T cells in renal cell carcinoma. The table came from immunoSEQ multiplex PCR; TCRdb's copy has only in-frame clones and leaves some out. The sample holds some 120,000 clones; about 81% are singletons and the top ten take 1.9%. As for time point: blood 2 weeks post-SBRT. Sample treatment: 15 Gy SBRT to primary tumor, nephrectomy 4 weeks later. The sequencing used blood, collected from a patient whose treatment included radiotherapy and nephrectomy. The receptors shown here come from a woman in her fifties or sixties with renal cell carcinoma.

This rearrangement joins TRBV10-1 to TRBJ2-3, with D tentatively TRBD2 (6 bases). The CDR3 extends over 12 amino acids. The germline V gene has CDR1 WNHNN and CDR2 SYGVQD (reference sequence). Trimming took off 4 bases at V and 6 bases at J, with 8 bases between the two ends. The CDR3 loop reads CASSGSGDTQYF. The CDR3 region has the DNA TGCGCCAGCAGTGGAAGCGGGGATACGCAGTATTTT.

The V call is TRBV29-1, the J call TRBJ2-7; the D gene is possibly TRBD1 (7 bases). There are 12 residues in the CDR3. Trimming stripped 4 bases from V and 4 bases from J, with 11 bases between. The germline gives CDR1 SQVTM, CDR2 ANQGSEA. The CDR3 DNA sequence: TGCAGCGTTGGATCAGGGGGGTACGAGCAGTACTTC. This gives the protein CSVGSGGYEQYF.

The rearrangement links TRBV29-1 to TRBJ2-2; D is unresolved. Trimming took off 4 bases at V and 3 bases at J, with 6 bases between the two ends. This CDR3 region has 12 residues. Germline V lookup: CDR1 SQVTM, CDR2 ANQGSEA. CDR3 region: CSVGVDTGELFF. CDR3 nucleotides: TGCAGCGTTGGGGTGGACACCGGGGAGCTGTTTTTT.

The chain links TRBV7-9 to TRBJ1-2; 7 positions match TRBD1. This CDR3 has 16 amino acids. Looked up from germline, CDR1 is SEHNR and CDR2 is FQNEAQ (reference sequence). The V gene end was trimmed by 0 bases and the J gene end by 4 bases; junction bases not matched to a gene: 8. The CDR3 sequence: CASSLAGTEPVYGYTF. CDR3 nucleotide sequence: TGTGCCAGCAGCTTAGCGGGGACAGAGCCCGTCTATGGCTACACCTTC.

The count of this clone is one. The chain recombines TRBV28 with TRBJ2-7; D unclear. Germline values: CDR1 MDHEN, CDR2 SYDVKM. Trimming pared 3 bases from V and 6 bases from J, leaving 9 bases between. The CDR3 is 12 residues long. The CDR3 nucleotides are TGTGCCAGCAGTTTTCATAGTGCCGAGCAGTACTTC. Translating it yields CASSFHSAEQYF. Full variable domain (rest looked up from reference TRBV28 and TRBJ2-7): DVKVTQSSRYLVKRTGEKVFLECVQDMDHENMFWYRQDPGLGLRLIYFSYDVKMKEKGDIPEGYSVSREKKERFSLILESASTNQTSMYLCASSFHSAEQYFGPGTRLTVT.

The DNA for the CDR3 is TGCGCCAGCAGCTTTAACAGGGGCGCGGGCACTGAAGCTTTCTTT. Translating gives CASSFNRGAGTEAFF. The V call is TRBV5-1, the J call TRBJ1-1; 7 bases fit TRBD1. CDR3 length equals 15 residues. With V trimmed by 2 bases and J by 4 bases, 8 bases remained unmatched. CDR1 and CDR2 from the germline V gene are SGHRS and YFSETQ.

The CDR3 reads CASSFRETQYF. The CDR3 bases are TGTGCCAGCAGTTTCCGCGAGACCCAGTACTTC. The chain combines TRBV28 with TRBJ2-5; D is uncertain. Germline CDR1 is MDHEN and CDR2 is SYDVKM. CDR3 length: 11 amino acids. V lost 3 bases and J lost 5, with 4 bases in between. Full variable domain (missing parts from reference TRBV28 and TRBJ2-5): DVKVTQSSRYLVKRTGEKVFLECVQDMDHENMFWYRQDPGLGLRLIYFSYDVKMKEKGDIPEGYSVSREKKERFSLILESASTNQTSMYLCASSFRETQYFGPGTRLLVL.

The chain joins TRBV27 to TRBJ2-3; 15 bases are a match to TRBD2. CDR3 length: 20 residues. The ends lost 4 bases at V and 1 base at J; junction bases unmatched: 12. Germline CDR1 MNHEY, CDR2 SMNVEV (reference sequence). The CDR3 bases are TGTGCCAGCAGTTCGACCGGGACTAGCGGGAGGAAGTCGGGCACAGATACGCAGTATTTT. It yields the protein CASSSTGTSGRKSGTDTQYF.

This sequence joins TRBV29-1 and TRBJ1-2; D gene unclear. Deletions cut 7 bases from V and 2 bases from J, with 8 bases between. CDR1 is SQVTM and CDR2 is ANQGSEA in the germline V gene. The CDR3 is 11 residues long. CDR3 DNA: TGCAGCGCCGTAGCCAACTATGGCTACACCTTC. This translates into CSAVANYGYTF. Full variable domain (remainder filled in from reference TRBV29-1 and TRBJ1-2): SAVISQKPSRDICQRGTSLTIQCQVDSQVTMMFWYRQQPGQSLTLIATANQGSEATYESGFVIDKFPISRPNLTFSTLTVSNMSPEDSSIYLCSAVANYGYTFGSGTRLTVV.

A remark on this clone: Other DNA variants within this sample encode the same CDR3. The chain joins TRBV7-9 to TRBJ2-7; D could derive from TRBD1 or TRBD2 (5 bases each). V was cut by 5 bases and J by 1 base, with 9 bases left in between. The CDR3 totals 13 residues. CDR1 and CDR2 (germline): SEHNR, FQNEAQ (reference sequence). Written as DNA, the CDR3 is TGTGCCAGCAGCCGGGACGGGTCCTACGAGCAGTACTTC. Translating it yields CASSRDGSYEQYF.

Many counts were recorded for this clone. The V and J genes are TRBV7-9 and TRBJ1-2; D unclear. The CDR3 has 11 residues. The V gene lost 11 bases and the J gene lost 1 base, with 8 bases spanning the gap. The germline V gene has CDR1 SEHNR and CDR2 FQNEAQ (reference sequence). Written as DNA, the CDR3 is TGTGCCGCCGGAGTTAACTATGGCTACACCTTC. This translates into CAAGVNYGYTF.

J is TRBJ2-3 and V is TRBV6-5; 7 nucleotides line up with TRBD1. CDR1 and CDR2 from the germline V gene are MNHEY and SVGAGI. After removal of 2 bases from V and 2 bases from J, the junction contained 7 bases not matched to a gene. The CDR3 extends over 16 amino acids. CDR3 coding DNA: TGTGCCAGCAGTTACACGGGACAGATAAACACAGATACGCAGTATTTT. Translated: CASSYTGQINTDTQYF.

With respect to this clone: This same CDR3 is encoded by further DNA sequences in the sample. This rearrangement joins TRBV29-1 to TRBJ1-1, with 7 bases lining up with TRBD1. Germline V gene sequence: CDR1 SQVTM, CDR2 ANQGSEA. This CDR3 has 12 residues. J gave up 4 bases and V 7 bases, and 6 bases lay outside the gene matches. The CDR3 here is CSAKTGTTEAFF. The CDR3, as DNA: TGCAGCGCTAAGACAGGGACCACTGAAGCTTTCTTT.

This chain links TRBV20-1 with TRBJ1-2; D unresolved. The germline CDR1 and CDR2 sequences are DFQATT and SNEGSKA (reference sequence). This CDR3 contains 11 residues. The V gene lost 6 bases and the J gene lost 7 bases, with 12 bases spanning the gap. This chain's CDR3 is CSAPYPGGYTF. The DNA for the CDR3 is TGCAGTGCCCCCTACCCGGGTGGCTACACCTTC.

The chain combines TRBV19 with TRBJ1-2, with a tentative D call TRBD1 (6 bases). From germline, CDR1 is LNHDA and CDR2 SQIVND (reference sequence). The CDR3 runs 12 residues. The germline V and J ends were trimmed by 3 bases and 7 bases, with 9 bases remaining between them. The CDR3 protein is CASSIGGFGYTF. Here the CDR3 DNA reads TGTGCCAGTAGTATTGGGGGCTTTGGCTACACCTTC.

The rearrangement uses TRBV20-1 and TRBJ1-2, with D unclear. The CDR3 loop spans 10 amino acids. V was clipped by 2 bases and J by 8 bases, with 6 bases between them. Germline V CDR1 and CDR2: DFQATT, SNEGSKA (reference sequence). CDR3 bases: TGCAGTGCTAGAACGGGGGGCTACACCTTC. It specifies CSARTGGYTF.

The gene calls are TRBV6-6 and TRBJ1-2, with D unresolved. Germline CDR1 is MNHNY and CDR2 is SVGAGI (reference sequence). The ends were cut back, 4 bases at V and 6 bases at J, with 12 bases in the middle. The CDR3 contains 13 residues. CDR3 DNA: TGTGCCAGCAGTTGGGCGGGGAGGGATGGCTACACCTTC. This gives the protein CASSWAGRDGYTF.

This clone was picked up a small number of times. The chain couples TRBV30 to TRBJ1-5; 10 bases are a match to TRBD1. This CDR3 contains 16 residues. The trim removed 5 bases at V and 5 bases at J, leaving 12 bases unmatched. The germline gives CDR1 GTSNPN, CDR2 SVGIG (reference sequence). CDR3 sequence: CAWAGTGDLRDQPQHF. CDR3 sequence (DNA): TGTGCCTGGGCCGGGACAGGGGACTTGCGGGATCAGCCCCAGCATTTT.

The chain joins TRBV5-1 to TRBJ1-2; unclear D gene. The germline V gene has CDR1 SGHRS and CDR2 YFSETQ. There are 14 residues in the CDR3. The V end lost 1 base, the J end lost 3 bases, and 10 bases lay between the germline ends. CDR3 loop: CASSLTAGDYGYTF. The CDR3 DNA follows: TGCGCCAGCAGCTTGACGGCGGGTGACTATGGCTACACCTTC.

The V and J genes are TRBV27 and TRBJ1-1; D gene ambiguous. Germline V gene sequence: CDR1 MNHEY, CDR2 SMNVEV (reference sequence). CDR3 length equals 16 residues. V was pared by 2 bases and J by 1 base, with 14 bases between. Here the CDR3 DNA reads TGTGCCAGCAGTTTAAGATATGGCAGCCAGAACACTGAAGCTTTCTTT. Translated: CASSLRYGSQNTEAFF.

This clone is a singleton in its sample. The chain employs TRBV5-4 and TRBJ2-3; D uncertain. The germline gives CDR1 SGHNT, CDR2 YYREEE (reference sequence). V lost 7 bases and J lost 6, with 21 bases in between. This CDR3 has 15 amino acids. The CDR3 DNA reads TGTGCCAGCTCGCCGGCCGGCCCTCGCAGGGATACGCAGTATTTT. Translation gives CASSPAGPRRDTQYF.

The chain links TRBV6-6 to TRBJ1-2, with 7 positions matching TRBD1. Per the germline V gene, CDR1 is MNHNY and CDR2 is SVGAGI (reference sequence). There are 15 residues in the CDR3. Trimming at V came to 6 bases and at J to 4 bases, leaving 11 bases not matched to a gene. The CDR3 sequence: CASSRRQGEAYGYTF. The CDR3 bases are TGTGCCAGCAGCCGAAGACAGGGTGAGGCCTATGGCTACACCTTC.

This sequence joins TRBV28 and TRBJ1-1; D unresolved. The CDR3 covers 14 residues. The V end lost 1 base, the J end lost 1 base, and 7 bases lay between the germline ends. Germline V gene lookup returns CDR1 MDHEN and CDR2 SYDVKM. The CDR3 reads CASSLSRENTEAFF. Written as DNA, the CDR3 is TGTGCCAGCAGTTTATCTAGGGAGAACACTGAAGCTTTCTTT.

The rearrangement links TRBV10-1 to TRBJ1-1; D is ambiguous. Germline values: CDR1 WNHNN, CDR2 SYGVQD (reference sequence). CDR3 size: 14 residues. V was cut by 2 bases and J by 2 bases, with 9 bases left in between. CDR3 amino acids: CASSEDWINTEAFF. Here the CDR3 DNA reads TGCGCCAGCAGTGAGGACTGGATCAACACTGAAGCTTTCTTT.

The chain links TRBV7-6 to TRBJ2-7; D is possibly TRBD1 (5 bases). Germline V gene sequence: CDR1 SGHVS, CDR2 FNYEAQ. The CDR3 extends over 14 amino acids. V lost 1 base and J lost 4, with 11 bases in between. DNA of the CDR3: TGTGCCAGCAGCTTAGGACTGGACACTTACGAGCAGTACTTC. Its translation is CASSLGLDTYEQYF. Variable domain in full (rest from reference TRBV7-6 and TRBJ2-7): GAGVSQSPRYKVTKRGQDVALRCDPISGHVSLYWYRQALGQGPEFLTYFNYEAQQDKSGLPNDRFSAERPEGSISTLTIQRTEQRDSAMYRCASSLGLDTYEQYFGPGTRLTVT.

This clone has more than one count but fewer than ten. The V call is TRBV6-1, the J call TRBJ2-3; possible D gene TRBD2, 7 bases. Germline lookup yields CDR1 MNHNS and CDR2 SASEGT. The CDR3 has 14 residues. The V end lost 10 bases, the J end lost 1 base, and 15 bases lay between the germline ends. CDR3 residues: CAISVGGGTDTQYF. CDR3 nucleotides: TGTGCCATCTCAGTAGGGGGGGGCACAGATACGCAGTATTTT.

J is TRBJ1-1 and V is TRBV5-1; D perhaps matches TRBD1 (5 bases). Germline loops: CDR1 SGHRS, CDR2 YFSETQ. Deletions cut 4 bases from V and 9 bases from J, with 16 bases between. CDR3 length equals 13 residues. CDR3 residues: CASSTAGRVQAFF. In nucleotides, the CDR3 is TGCGCCAGCAGCACTGCTGGCAGGGTGCAAGCTTTCTTT.